The 3 T cell receptor beta chains below all came from one sample that was sequenced in a study of graft-versus-host responses after intestinal transplantation (dated by TCRdb to 2020 to 2022). These receptors have no known antigen. Preparation of the library involved the immunoSEQ multiplex PCR assay. In its TCRdb copy, this immuneACCESS table keeps in-frame sequences only and misses some clones. Where compared with another copy, unresolved V genes explain less than half of these, and the others have no known cause. This sample holds 80,000 to 90,000 clones; roughly 92% were observed only once. The ten largest clones take up over 0.3% of the sample. The time point label on this specimen signifies: cells obtained before transplantation from donor or recipient. The sample here was unstimulated CD4+ T cells sorted from spleen or lymph node cells, taken before intestinal transplant. The receptor set was obtained from a human donor who received an intestinal transplant.

The chain recombines TRBV5-5 with TRBJ2-2; D is unclear. Germline V gene data show CDR1 as SGHKS and CDR2 as YYEKEE (reference sequence). V was cut by 0 bases and J by 0 bases, with 6 bases left in between. This CDR3 has 15 amino acids. The CDR3 coding sequence is TGTGCCAGCAGCTTGGGGTTTTCGAACACCGGGGAGCTGTTTTTT. Residues: CASSLGFSNTGELFF.

In regard to this clone: In the same sample, other DNA sequences code for this CDR3. This chain uses TRBV7-9 with TRBJ1-2; D is undetermined. CDR1 SEHNR and CDR2 FQNEAQ come from the germline V gene (reference sequence). The V and J ends lost 3 bases and 3 bases respectively, with 8 bases between them. This CDR3 is built from 13 residues. The CDR3 sequence is CASSLGRYYGYTF. CDR3 nucleotide sequence: TGTGCCAGCAGCTTGGGCAGGTACTATGGCTACACCTTC.

The V and J genes are TRBV28 and TRBJ2-1; 9 bases agree with TRBD2. The CDR3 runs 15 residues. Germline values: CDR1 MDHEN, CDR2 SYDVKM. With V trimmed by 5 bases and J by 7 bases, 9 bases remained unmatched. CDR3 loop: CASSGPGTSRNEQFF. In DNA form, the CDR3 reads TGTGCCAGCAGTGGCCCTGGGACTAGCAGGAATGAGCAGTTCTTC.